The clone carrying this T cell receptor (beta chain) was seen only once. Its antigen is undetermined. This sample was taken from a study of OX40 agonist ivuxolimab in advanced cancers. Overall study: With a range of roughly 23 to 85, age averaged 60 years, and about 82% were male. Findings and limits, study-wide: In the 0.1 to 3.0 mg/kg range, CD4+ and CD8+ blood T cells had expanded clonally by week 6. Among expanded peripheral T cells, antigen specificity went undetermined.

The CDR3 covers 15 residues. Trimming removed 2 bases from V and 2 bases from J, with 10 bases in between. CDR1 is KGHSH, CDR2 LQKENI, per germline. TCRdb keeps only in-frame clones here, not all; method: immunoSEQ multiplex PCR. The table shows about 60,000 clones, with more than 80% occurring only once. The chain couples TRBV18 to TRBJ1-3; D is perhaps TRBD1 (6 bases). This receptor was obtained from an adult with an advanced solid tumor such as melanoma, head and neck, liver or kidney cancer. The input for sequencing was CD4+ or CD8+ T cells sorted from blood, taken in a trial of the OX40 agonist ivuxolimab. The CDR3 DNA reads TGTGCCAGCTCACCAAGCGGGGGCACTGGAAACACCATATATTTT. Translating gives CASSPSGGTGNTIYF.